A single sample is the source of the 7 T cell receptor beta chains below, sequenced in a study of CD8 T cells in Susac syndrome. Reverse transcription of roughly 0.45 to 1 ug RNA was carried out with random hexamers. Each CDR3 protein gets one entry after TCRdb re-called the immunoSEQ multiplex PCR reads with MiXCR. The profile shows 150,000 to 200,000 distinct CDR3 sequences, about 93% of them singletons. Sequenced input: CD4+ T cells from PBMCs. The receptors originated from a human donor in good health.

The chain couples TRBV7-9 to TRBJ2-5; 12 bases agree with TRBD1. The CDR3 is 16 amino acids. The J segment lost 0 bases and the V segment lost 5 bases, leaving 4 bases of the junction unmatched. Germline V gives CDR1 SEHNR, CDR2 FQNEAQ (reference sequence). CDR3 sequence (DNA): TGTGCCAGCAGCCGAGGGACAGGGGGCAACCAAGAGACCCAGTACTTC. As protein: CASSRGTGGNQETQYF.

The J gene is TRBJ2-1, the V gene TRBV6-4; D may match TRBD1 or TRBD2 (5 bases each). Trimming shortened V by 3 bases and J by 1 base, and 10 bases separated the two germline ends. The CDR3 contains 15 residues. The V gene's germline CDR1 is MRHNA and CDR2 SNTAGT. The CDR3 DNA reads TGTGCCAGCAGTGAGGAGCGGACATCCTACAATGAGCAGTTCTTC. This gives the protein CASSEERTSYNEQFF.

V gene TRBV19 combines with J gene TRBJ1-5; TRBD1 is a possible D gene (5 bases). There are 13 residues in the CDR3. In germline, CDR1 is LNHDA, CDR2 SQIVND (reference sequence). Trimming stripped 9 bases from V and 3 bases from J, with 12 bases between. The CDR3 DNA follows: TGTGCCAGCAGGGATCGGCTCAATCAGCCCCAGCATTTT. Its protein product is CASRDRLNQPQHF.

The chain has TRBV29-1 and TRBJ2-2; D call uncertain. The CDR3 contains 13 residues. Germline V CDR1 and CDR2: SQVTM, ANQGSEA. Trimming left V 2 bases short and J 3 bases short, with 7 bases between. The CDR3 region has the DNA TGCAGCGTTGAAAAGCCTTACACCGGGGAGCTGTTTTTT. It yields the protein CSVEKPYTGELFF.

The V call is TRBV15, the J call TRBJ2-4; no reliable D call. This CDR3 has 13 amino acids. Germline CDR1 and CDR2: LNHNV and YYDKDF (reference sequence). CDR3 DNA: TGTGTCACGGAGCAGCTAAGGTTGGGCATTCAGTACTTC. Residues: CVTEQLRLGIQYF.

The V gene is TRBV20-1, the J gene TRBJ2-1, with D perhaps matching TRBD1 or TRBD2 (6 bases each). CDR1 and CDR2 (germline): DFQATT, SNEGSKA (reference sequence). CDR3 size: 16 residues. The V end was cut by 0 bases, the J end by 7 bases, with 19 bases between. The CDR3 sequence is CSARDRNPGAGNEQFF. CDR3 DNA sequence: TGCAGTGCTAGAGATCGAAATCCGGGGGCTGGGAATGAGCAGTTCTTC.

The gene calls are TRBV5-1 and TRBJ2-7; 8 nucleotides align to TRBD2. The CDR3 totals 14 residues. V gave up 4 bases and J gave up 4 bases; unmatched junction bases: 7. Germline V gene sequence: CDR1 SGHRS, CDR2 YFSETQ. CDR3 residues: CASSPSSGGYEQYF. The CDR3, as DNA: TGCGCCAGCAGCCCCAGCAGCGGGGGTTACGAGCAGTACTTC.